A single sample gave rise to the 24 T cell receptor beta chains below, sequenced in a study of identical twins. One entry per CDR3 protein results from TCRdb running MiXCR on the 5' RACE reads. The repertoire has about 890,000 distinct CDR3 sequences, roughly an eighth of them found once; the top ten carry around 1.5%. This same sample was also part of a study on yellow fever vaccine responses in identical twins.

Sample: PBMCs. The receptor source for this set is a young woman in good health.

The CDR3 sequence: CASSSTGLGYSNQPQHF. For the CDR3, the DNA is TGTGCCAGCAGTTCTACAGGGCTGGGGTATAGCAATCAGCCCCAGCATTTT. V is TRBV28 and J is TRBJ1-5; perhaps TRBD1 as D (6 bases). CDR3 length: 17 residues. CDR1 and CDR2 (germline): MDHEN, SYDVKM. Trimming cost V 4 bases and J 0 bases, with 16 bases left between them.

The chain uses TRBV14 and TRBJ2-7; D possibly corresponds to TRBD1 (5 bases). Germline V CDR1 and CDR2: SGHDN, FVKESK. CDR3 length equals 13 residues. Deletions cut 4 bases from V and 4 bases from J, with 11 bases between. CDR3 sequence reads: CASSLQGRYEQYV. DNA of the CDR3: TGTGCCAGCAGCCTGCAGGGTCGTTACGAGCAGTACGTC.

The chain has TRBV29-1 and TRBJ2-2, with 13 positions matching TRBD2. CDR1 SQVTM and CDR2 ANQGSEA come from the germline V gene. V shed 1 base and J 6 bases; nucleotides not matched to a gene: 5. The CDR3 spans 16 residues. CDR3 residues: CSVEGTSGGSAGELFF. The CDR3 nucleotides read TGCAGCGTTGAAGGGACTAGCGGGGGTTCTGCCGGGGAGCTGTTTTTT.

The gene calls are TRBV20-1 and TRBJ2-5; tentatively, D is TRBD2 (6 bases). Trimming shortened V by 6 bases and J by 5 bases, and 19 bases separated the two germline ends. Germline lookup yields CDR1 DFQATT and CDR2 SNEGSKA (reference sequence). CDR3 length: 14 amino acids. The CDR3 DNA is TGCAGTGCCTTGGGGACTGGGGTACCTGAGACCCAGTACTTC. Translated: CSALGTGVPETQYF.

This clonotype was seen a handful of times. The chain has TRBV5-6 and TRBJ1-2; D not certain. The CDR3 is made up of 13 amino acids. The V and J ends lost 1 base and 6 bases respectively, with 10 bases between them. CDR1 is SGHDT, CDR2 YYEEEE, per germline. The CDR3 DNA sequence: TGTGCCAGCAGCTTGTGGCGGACCGATGGCTACACCTTC. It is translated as CASSLWRTDGYTF.

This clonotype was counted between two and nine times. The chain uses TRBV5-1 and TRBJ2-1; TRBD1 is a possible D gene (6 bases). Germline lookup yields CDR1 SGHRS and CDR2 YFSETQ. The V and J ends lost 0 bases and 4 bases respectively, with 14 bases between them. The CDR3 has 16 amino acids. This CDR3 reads CASSLAPLTGYNEQFF. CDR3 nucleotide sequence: TGCGCCAGCAGCTTGGCTCCACTCACAGGGTACAATGAGCAGTTCTTC.

The CDR3 DNA follows: TGTGCCAGCAGACCCTCGACAGGCGGCTACACCTTC. Translating it yields CASRPSTGGYTF. The chain recombines TRBV6-5 with TRBJ1-2; the D gene is possibly TRBD1 (6 bases). Germline CDR1 is MNHEY and CDR2 is SVGAGI. V was trimmed by 6 bases and J by 8 bases, leaving 13 bases between them. This CDR3 is built from 12 residues.

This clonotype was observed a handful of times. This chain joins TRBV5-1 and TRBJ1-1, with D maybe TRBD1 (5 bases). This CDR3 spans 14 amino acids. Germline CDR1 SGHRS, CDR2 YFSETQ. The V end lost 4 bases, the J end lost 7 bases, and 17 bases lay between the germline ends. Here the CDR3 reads CASSDPTGTIEAFF. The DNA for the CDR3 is TGCGCCAGCAGCGACCCAACAGGAACCATTGAAGCTTTCTTT.

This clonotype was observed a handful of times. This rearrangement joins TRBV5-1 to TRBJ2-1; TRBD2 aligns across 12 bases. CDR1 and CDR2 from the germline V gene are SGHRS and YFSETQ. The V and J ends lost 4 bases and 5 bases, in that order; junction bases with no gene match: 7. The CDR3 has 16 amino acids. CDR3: CASSLIGLAGNNEQFF. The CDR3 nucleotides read TGCGCCAGCAGCCTGATCGGACTAGCGGGAAACAATGAGCAGTTCTTC.

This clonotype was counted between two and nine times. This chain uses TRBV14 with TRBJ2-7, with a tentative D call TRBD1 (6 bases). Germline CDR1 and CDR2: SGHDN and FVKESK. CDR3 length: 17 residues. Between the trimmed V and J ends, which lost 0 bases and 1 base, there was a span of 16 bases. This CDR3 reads CASSQDEGYRESYEQYF. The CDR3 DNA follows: TGTGCCAGCAGCCAAGACGAGGGGTACAGGGAATCCTACGAGCAGTACTTC.

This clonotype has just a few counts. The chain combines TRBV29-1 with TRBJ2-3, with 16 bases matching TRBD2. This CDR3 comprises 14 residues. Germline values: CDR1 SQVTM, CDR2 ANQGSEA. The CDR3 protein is CTGTSGRASDTQYF. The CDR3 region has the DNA TGCACCGGGACTAGCGGGAGGGCCTCAGATACGCAGTATTTT.

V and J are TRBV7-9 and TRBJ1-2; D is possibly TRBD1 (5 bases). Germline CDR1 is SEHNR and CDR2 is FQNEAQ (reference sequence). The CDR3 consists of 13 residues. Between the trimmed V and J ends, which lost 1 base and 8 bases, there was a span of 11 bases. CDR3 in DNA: TGTGCCAGCAGCTTAGAAGGGGTATACGGCTACACCTTC. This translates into CASSLEGVYGYTF. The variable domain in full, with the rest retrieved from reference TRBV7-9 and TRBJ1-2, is DTGVSQNPRHKITKRGQNVTFRCDPISEHNRLYWYRQTLGQGPEFLTYFQNEAQLEKSRLLSDRFSAERPKGSFSTLEIQRTEQGDSAMYLCASSLEGVYGYTFGSGTRLTVV.

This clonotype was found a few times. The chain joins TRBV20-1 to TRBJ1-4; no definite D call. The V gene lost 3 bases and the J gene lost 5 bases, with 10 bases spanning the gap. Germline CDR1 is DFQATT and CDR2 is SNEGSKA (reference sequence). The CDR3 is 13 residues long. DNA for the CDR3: TGCAGTGCTAGGTCGCGGAGAAATGAAAAACTGTTTTTT. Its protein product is CSARSRRNEKLFF.

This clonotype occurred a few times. This CDR3 reads CASSFRVAGVSGELFF. DNA of the CDR3: TGTGCCAGCAGTTTCCGGGTAGCGGGAGTATCCGGGGAGCTGTTTTTT. The chain recombines TRBV27 with TRBJ2-2; 9 bases agree with TRBD2. Losses at the gene ends were 3 bases for V and 6 bases for J; bases not matched to a gene: 8. This CDR3 spans 16 amino acids. Germline CDR1 MNHEY, CDR2 SMNVEV (reference sequence).

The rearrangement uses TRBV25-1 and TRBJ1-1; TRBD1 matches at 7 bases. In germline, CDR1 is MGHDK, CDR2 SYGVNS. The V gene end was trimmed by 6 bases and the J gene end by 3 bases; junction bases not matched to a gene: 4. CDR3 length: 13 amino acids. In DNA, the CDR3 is TGTGCCAGCAGGGACAGGCAGGACACTGAAGCTTTCTTT. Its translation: CASRDRQDTEAFF.

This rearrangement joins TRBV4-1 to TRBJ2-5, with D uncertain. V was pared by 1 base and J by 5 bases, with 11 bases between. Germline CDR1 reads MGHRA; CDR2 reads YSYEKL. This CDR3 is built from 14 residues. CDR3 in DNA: TGCGCCAGCAGCCAAGCAGGAACTGGGGAGACCCAGTACTTC. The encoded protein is CASSQAGTGETQYF.

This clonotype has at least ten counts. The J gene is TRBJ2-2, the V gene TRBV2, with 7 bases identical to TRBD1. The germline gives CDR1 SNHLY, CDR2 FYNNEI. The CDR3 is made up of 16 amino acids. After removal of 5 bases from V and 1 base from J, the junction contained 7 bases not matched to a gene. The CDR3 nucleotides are TGTGCCAGCAGTTACGACAGGGCCCTGAACACCGGGGAGCTGTTTTTT. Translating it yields CASSYDRALNTGELFF.

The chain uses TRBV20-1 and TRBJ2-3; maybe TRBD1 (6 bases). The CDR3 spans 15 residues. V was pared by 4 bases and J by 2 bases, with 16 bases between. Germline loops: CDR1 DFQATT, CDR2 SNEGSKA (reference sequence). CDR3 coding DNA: TGCAGTGCTATGGACGGGACACTTTTCACAGATACGCAGTATTTT. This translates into CSAMDGTLFTDTQYF.

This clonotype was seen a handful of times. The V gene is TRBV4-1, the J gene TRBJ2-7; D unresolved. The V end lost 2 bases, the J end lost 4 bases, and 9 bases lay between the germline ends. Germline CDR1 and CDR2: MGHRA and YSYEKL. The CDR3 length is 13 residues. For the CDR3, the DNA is TGCGCCAGCAGCCAAATAATGGAATACGAGCAGTACTTC. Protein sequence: CASSQIMEYEQYF.

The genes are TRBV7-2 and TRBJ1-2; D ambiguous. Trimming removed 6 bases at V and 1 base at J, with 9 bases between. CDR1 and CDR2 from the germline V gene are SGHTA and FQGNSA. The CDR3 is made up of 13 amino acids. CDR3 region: CASRPDINYGYTF. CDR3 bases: TGTGCCAGCAGACCAGACATTAACTATGGCTACACCTTC.

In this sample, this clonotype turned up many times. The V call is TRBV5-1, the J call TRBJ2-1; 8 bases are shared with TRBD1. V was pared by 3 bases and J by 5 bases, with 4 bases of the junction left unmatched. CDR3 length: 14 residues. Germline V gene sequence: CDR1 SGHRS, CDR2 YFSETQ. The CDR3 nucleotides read TGCGCCAGCAGCTCCTGGACAGGGAACAATGAGCAGTTCTTC. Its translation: CASSSWTGNNEQFF.

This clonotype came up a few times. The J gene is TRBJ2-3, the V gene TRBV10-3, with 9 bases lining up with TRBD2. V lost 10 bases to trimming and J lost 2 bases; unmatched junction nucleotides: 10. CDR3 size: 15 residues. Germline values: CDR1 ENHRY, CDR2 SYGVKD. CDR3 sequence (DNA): TGTGCCACCTCTTGGGCTAGCGGGAACACAGATACGCAGTATTTT. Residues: CATSWASGNTDTQYF.

CDR3 in DNA: TGTGCCAGCAGTTTAGTGGGATCCTCCCTTTCCTACAATGAGCAGTTCTTC. It specifies CASSLVGSSLSYNEQFF. The chain uses TRBV12-3 or TRBV12-4 and TRBJ2-1; D is unclear. There are 17 residues in the CDR3. Trimming removed 1 base at V and 1 base at J, with 14 bases between.

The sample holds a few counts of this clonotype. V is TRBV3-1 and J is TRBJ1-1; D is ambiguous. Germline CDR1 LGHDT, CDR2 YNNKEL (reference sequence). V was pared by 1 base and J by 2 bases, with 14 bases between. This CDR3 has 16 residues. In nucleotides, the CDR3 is TGTGCCAGCAGCCAAGCCGGGCGGGGAGCCAACACTGAAGCTTTCTTT. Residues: CASSQAGRGANTEAFF.